This T cell receptor (beta chain) derives from a study of blood T cell repertoires in COVID-19. Trimming cost V 8 bases and J 3 bases, with 13 bases left between them. The CDR3 covers 14 residues. Germline assignment: CDR1 LNHDA and CDR2 SQIVND (reference sequence). The protocol was immunoSEQ multiplex PCR, while the TCRdb copy is restricted to in-frame clones and leaves out a portion. The table has hundreds of thousands of clones, roughly 90% seen once. The source material was peripheral blood. The chain links TRBV19 to TRBJ2-2; maybe TRBD1 (6 bases). This TCR derives from an older woman with COVID-19, enrolled during active disease. The chain's CDR3 is CASCRGGDTGELFF. The CDR3 DNA reads as TGTGCCAGTTGCAGGGGTGGCGACACCGGGGAGCTGTTTTTT. Full variable domain (missing parts from reference TRBV19 and TRBJ2-2): DGGITQSPKYLFRKEGQNVTLSCEQNLNHDAMYWYRQDPGQGLRLIYYSQIVNDFQKGDIAEGYSVSREKKESFPLTVTSAQKNPTAFYLCASCRGGDTGELFFGEGSRLTVL.